This T cell receptor (beta chain) is from a study of blood T cell repertoires in COVID-19. Across the whole study: COVID-19 samples collected from the United States, Italy and Spain covered acute and convalescent phases. PBMCs, B-cell-depleted T cells, or T cells were the source of the cDNA or gDNA that made up the material.

Enrolled through a virtual design, the participants were between 18 and 89 years of age and came from 24 US areas. Up to 2 weeks before entering the study, exposed participants had met a COVID-19 case. Generated by immunoSEQ multiplex PCR, the TCRdb table keeps only in-frame clones and is missing some. This sample carries 280,000 or so clones, under 90% of them seen once, and the ten largest clones take less than 3.5%. This clonotype was sampled from a woman aged 50 to 60 who had been exposed to COVID-19. The sequenced material came from PBMCs or T cells enriched from blood (not recorded which).

The CDR3, as DNA: TGTGCCAGCAGCTTGGCCCAGGGAAAAACCTACGAGCAGTACTTC. Amino acids: CASSLAQGKTYEQYF. The V gene is TRBV11-2, the J gene TRBJ2-7; possibly TRBD1 for D (5 bases). CDR3 size: 15 residues. Germline CDR1 reads SGHAT; CDR2 reads FQNNGV. Trimming shortened V by 3 bases and J by 2 bases, and 14 bases separated the two germline ends.